The clone carrying this TCR beta chain showed up many times. As yet, its antigen is unknown. CDR1 and CDR2 from the germline V gene are SEHNR and FQNEAQ (reference sequence). This CDR3 is 12 amino acids long. The ends were cut back, 10 bases at V and 0 bases at J, with 7 bases in the middle. The record originates from a study of CD8 T cells in ankylosing spondylitis. Study-level findings and limits: Prior work had noted some motif variants in reactive arthritis blood and synovial fluid. Characteristic, it appeared, of ankylosing spondylitis blood was a TCR beta motif of fewer than 10 highly homologous variants.

Preparation of TCR beta libraries was done by quantitative 5'-RACE with molecular barcodes. Using its own MiXCR run on the 5' RACE reads, TCRdb lists one record per CDR3 protein. The top ten hold more than 3% of the sample, which has approximately 130,000 distinct CDR3 sequences, around 8.5% seen once. The sequence came from a male donor with ankylosing spondylitis or in good health (not recorded which). Specimen: blood, either unsorted or a sorted T cell fraction (not recorded which). The chain employs TRBV7-9 and TRBJ1-3; no clear D. This CDR3 is CATGNSGNTIYF. The DNA for the CDR3 is TGTGCCACCGGGAACTCTGGAAACACCATATATTTT. Full variable domain (remainder filled in from reference TRBV7-9 and TRBJ1-3): DTGVSQNPRHKITKRGQNVTFRCDPISEHNRLYWYRQTLGQGPEFLTYFQNEAQLEKSRLLSDRFSAERPKGSFSTLEIQRTEQGDSAMYLCATGNSGNTIYFGEGSWLTVV.